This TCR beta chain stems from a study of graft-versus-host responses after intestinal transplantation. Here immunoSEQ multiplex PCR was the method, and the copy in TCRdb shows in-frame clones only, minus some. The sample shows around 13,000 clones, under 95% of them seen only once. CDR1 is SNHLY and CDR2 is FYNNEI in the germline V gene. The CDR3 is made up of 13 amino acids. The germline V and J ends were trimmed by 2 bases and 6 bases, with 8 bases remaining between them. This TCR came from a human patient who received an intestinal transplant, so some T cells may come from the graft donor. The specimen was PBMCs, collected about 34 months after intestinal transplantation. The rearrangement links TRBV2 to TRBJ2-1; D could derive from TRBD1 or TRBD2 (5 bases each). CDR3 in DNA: TGTGCCAGCAGTGAATGGGGGATCAATGAGCAGTTCTTC. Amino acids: CASSEWGINEQFF.